These 25 T cell receptor beta chains were sequenced from one sample in a study of blood T cells in healthy people across ages. Primed by a sample-barcoded 5' primer and a J-beta primer mix, a second PCR proceeded for about 7 to 11 cycles. TCRdb called the 5' RACE reads again in MiXCR, with one record for every CDR3 protein. The repertoire has approximately 1,100,000 distinct CDR3 sequences, 40% to 55% of them found once; the top ten carry about 19%. Sequenced sample: blood. Source of these receptors: a woman aged 60-75 years in good health.

The chain has TRBV9 and TRBJ2-3, with 7 bases fitting TRBD2. This CDR3 spans 13 amino acids. V gave up 7 bases and J gave up 0 bases; unmatched junction bases: 2. CDR1 SGDLS and CDR2 YYNGEE come from the germline V gene. CDR3 bases: TGTGCCAGCGGTAGCGGGAGCACAGATACGCAGTATTTT. It is translated as CASGSGSTDTQYF.

The chain links TRBV20-1 to TRBJ2-5; TRBD2 aligns across 8 bases. The CDR3 is 13 amino acids. The V segment lost 8 bases and the J segment 5 bases; nucleotides outside the gene matches: 10. The germline gives CDR1 DFQATT, CDR2 SNEGSKA (reference sequence). DNA for the CDR3: TGCAGTATACGCGCTAGCGGGTGGGAGACCCAGTACTTC. Translation: CSIRASGWETQYF.

The chain joins TRBV9 to TRBJ2-1; D unclear. V gave up 0 bases and J gave up 4 bases, with 8 bases separating them. Germline CDR1 and CDR2: SGDLS and YYNGEE. The CDR3 extends over 14 amino acids. Here the CDR3 reads CASSVERVYNEQFF. CDR3 DNA: TGTGCCAGCAGCGTAGAGAGAGTGTACAATGAGCAGTTCTTC. Drawing the rest from reference TRBV9 and TRBJ2-1, the complete variable domain is DSGVTQTPKHLITATGQRVTLRCSPRSGDLSVYWYQQSLDQGLQFLIQYYNGEERAKGNILERFSAQQFPDLHSELNLSSLELGDSALYFCASSVERVYNEQFFGPGTRLTVL.

The chain couples TRBV9 to TRBJ1-2; perhaps TRBD1 as D (5 bases). Trimming stripped 1 base from V and 7 bases from J, with 17 bases between. The germline CDR1 and CDR2 sequences are SGDLS and YYNGEE. This CDR3 region has 15 residues. The CDR3 sequence: CASSVFSRGPGGYTF. CDR3 sequence (DNA): TGTGCCAGCAGCGTATTCTCTAGGGGCCCCGGTGGCTACACCTTC.

The CDR3 here is CASSSFVTKNIQYF. The DNA of the CDR3 is TGTGCCAGCAGCTCATTCGTAACCAAAAACATTCAGTACTTC. The chain couples TRBV12-3 or TRBV12-4 to TRBJ2-4; D gene uncertain. The CDR3 consists of 14 residues. Trimming removed 6 bases at V and 2 bases at J, with 11 bases between.

The genes are TRBV27 and TRBJ2-7, with D unclear. V lost 5 bases and J lost 2, with 13 bases in between. CDR1 is MNHEY, CDR2 SMNVEV, per germline (reference sequence). The CDR3 sequence is 14 residues long. In DNA form, the CDR3 reads TGTGCCAGCAGTCCCCTCGCTGGCCCCTACGAGCAGTACTTC. As protein: CASSPLAGPYEQYF.

The J gene is TRBJ2-5, the V gene TRBV5-8; TRBD2 might be the D (6 bases). V lost 2 bases, J lost 1 base, and 12 bases lay in between. The CDR3 has 15 residues. Germline CDR1 is SGHTS and CDR2 is YDEGEE. The CDR3 is CASSLLGTPQETQYF. The CDR3 DNA follows: TGTGCCAGCAGCTTATTGGGGACTCCCCAAGAGACCCAGTACTTC.

The genes are TRBV5-1 and TRBJ2-1, with 14 bases lining up with TRBD2. After removal of 4 bases from V and 4 bases from J, the junction contained 7 bases not matched to a gene. This CDR3 region has 17 residues. The germline V gene encodes CDR1 SGHRS and CDR2 YFSETQ. The CDR3 spells CASSIRTSGRWYNEQFF. The CDR3 coding sequence is TGCGCCAGCAGCATCCGGACTAGCGGGAGGTGGTACAATGAGCAGTTCTTC.

V and J are TRBV21-1 and TRBJ1-1; the table gives TRBD1 as D, unverified against the DNA. TRBV21-1 is given as a pseudogene. The CDR3 is made up of 17 amino acids. The CDR3, as DNA: TGTGCCAGCATCAAAGTGGAAGGGGCGAGGATGAACACTGAAGCTTTCTTT. Its protein is CASIKVEGARMNTEAFF.

This clonotype was seen only a few times. This chain links TRBV6-5 with TRBJ2-1; TRBD2 matches at 12 bases. CDR3 length: 19 amino acids. The J segment lost 7 bases and the V segment lost 4 bases, leaving 17 bases of the junction unmatched. CDR1 is MNHEY and CDR2 is SVGAGI in the germline V gene. DNA of the CDR3: TGTGCCAGCAGTTCTCGTGGGCTAGCGGGAGGGCCGATCGGGAATGAGCAGTTCTTC. It encodes CASSSRGLAGGPIGNEQFF.

There are many counts of this clonotype. J is TRBJ2-5 and V is TRBV7-2, with D perhaps given as TRBD1 or TRBD2 (5 bases each). Between the trimmed V and J ends, which lost 6 bases and 0 bases, there was a span of 8 bases. Looked up from germline, CDR1 is SGHTA and CDR2 is FQGNSA. This CDR3 has 13 amino acids. CDR3: CASRGRNQETQYF. The CDR3 DNA reads as TGTGCCAGCAGGGGACGGAACCAAGAGACCCAGTACTTC.

In nucleotides, the CDR3 is TGCAGTGCTAGGGGACGAGCGGGAGAAGGGGAGCAGTACTTC. It specifies CSARGRAGEGEQYF. The rearrangement joins TRBV20-1 to TRBJ2-5; 8 positions agree with TRBD2. This CDR3 contains 14 residues. Losses at the gene ends were 3 bases for V and 11 bases for J; bases not matched to a gene: 14. Germline V gene data show CDR1 as DFQATT and CDR2 as SNEGSKA (reference sequence).

V and J are TRBV20-1 and TRBJ2-4; 8 positions match TRBD2. V shed 7 bases and J 0 bases; nucleotides not matched to a gene: 2. CDR3 length equals 13 residues. Germline-derived CDR1 and CDR2 are DFQATT and SNEGSKA (reference sequence). The DNA of the CDR3 is TGCAGTGTTACTAGCGGAGCCAAAAACATTCAGTACTTC. Amino acids: CSVTSGAKNIQYF.

The chain combines TRBV4-1 with TRBJ1-3; the D is unclear. Trimming removed 2 bases from V and 3 bases from J, with 8 bases in between. The CDR3 runs 14 residues. Germline V lookup: CDR1 MGHRA, CDR2 YSYEKL. CDR3 DNA: TGCGCCAGCAGCCAAATACGGGGTGGAAACACCATATATTTT. Protein product: CASSQIRGGNTIYF.

The table lists this clonotype with a few counts. The genes are TRBV29-1 and TRBJ2-5; D remains ambiguous. CDR3 size: 14 residues. Germline values: CDR1 SQVTM, CDR2 ANQGSEA. Trimming pared 4 bases from V and 2 bases from J, leaving 14 bases between. DNA for the CDR3: TGCAGCGTTGGGACCCTTTTAGTTCAAGAGACCCAGTACTTC. It is translated as CSVGTLLVQETQYF.

This clonotype was seen a handful of times. This sequence joins TRBV7-9 and TRBJ2-5, with TRBD2 identical over 9 bases. The junction had 8 bases not matched to a gene; V was cut back by 5 bases and J by 1 base. Germline CDR1 SEHNR, CDR2 FQNEAQ (reference sequence). This CDR3 comprises 16 residues. The CDR3 DNA sequence: TGTGCCAGCAGCGGAAGGGCTAGCGGGGCCCAAGAGACCCAGTACTTC. It is translated as CASSGRASGAQETQYF.

There are a few counts of this clonotype. The rearrangement joins TRBV27 to TRBJ2-7, with 13 bases identical to TRBD2. V gave up 3 bases and J gave up 0 bases; unmatched junction bases: 8. The CDR3 is 18 amino acids. The germline gives CDR1 MNHEY, CDR2 SMNVEV (reference sequence). The CDR3 DNA reads TGTGCCAGCAGTTTCCAGACTAGCGGGAGGTTAAGCTCCTACGAGCAGTACTTC. Protein: CASSFQTSGRLSSYEQYF.

The chain employs TRBV5-6 and TRBJ2-5; D might be TRBD1 (5 bases). The CDR3 has 14 residues. Trimming took off 0 bases at V and 6 bases at J, with 12 bases between the two ends. The V gene's germline CDR1 is SGHDT and CDR2 YYEEEE. The CDR3 nucleotides read TGTGCCAGCAGCTTGGTTCTGGGGCTGCAGACCCAGTACTTC. Its protein is CASSLVLGLQTQYF.

This chain connects TRBV24-1 to TRBJ2-4, with a weak D call TRBD2 (5 bases). Trimming took off 2 bases at V and 13 bases at J, with 17 bases between the two ends. This CDR3 spans 14 amino acids. Germline assignment: CDR1 KGHDR and CDR2 SFDVKD. This CDR3 is CATSDSRPVGEQYF. The DNA for the CDR3 is TGTGCCACCAGTGATTCAAGGCCGGTCGGGGAGCAGTACTTC.

In regard to this clonotype: A much larger clone differs by one base, so this may be a read error. This sequence joins TRBV3-1 and TRBJ2-7, with D possibly being TRBD2 (5 bases). The end of the DNA is better explained by TRBJ2-1, so the J call may be wrong. Germline CDR1 and CDR2: LGHDT and YNNKEL (reference sequence). The CDR3 has 10 residues. In DNA form, the CDR3 reads TGTGACAGCAGCGGAGCGGAGCAGTTCTTC. Translation gives CDSSGAEQFF.

This clonotype was seen only a few times. Germline is not matched at one junction end, which may reflect a read error. The chain combines TRBV6-1 with TRBJ2-1; D could derive from TRBD1 or TRBD2 (5 bases each). The CDR3 extends over 11 amino acids. Looked up from germline, CDR1 is MNHNS and CDR2 is SASEGT. As DNA, the CDR3 is TGTGCCAGCAGAGAAGAGGGGAAGCAGTTCTTC. Protein: CASREEGKQFF.

This chain links TRBV12-3 or TRBV12-4 with TRBJ2-7; 7 bases fit TRBD1. With 3 bases clipped from V and 3 bases from J, the junction kept 5 bases outside the gene matches. The CDR3 contains 14 residues. The CDR3 DNA reads TGTGCCAGCAGTTTTAAGGGGGCGTACTACGAGCAGTACTTC. Residues: CASSFKGAYYEQYF.

Concerning this clonotype: At one of its ends the junction is not consistent with the germline gene, which may arise from a read error. The genes are TRBV27 and TRBJ2-3; either TRBD1 or TRBD2 may fit D (5 bases each). Germline CDR1 reads MNHEY; CDR2 reads SMNVEV (reference sequence). The CDR3 covers 14 residues. The CDR3: CAGSLSGQPGTQYF. The CDR3 DNA is TGTGCCGGCAGTTTATCGGGGCAACCGGGTACGCAGTATTTT.

This clonotype was observed a single time. The chain links TRBV28 to TRBJ2-6, with 7 positions matching TRBD1. There are 16 residues in the CDR3. Looked up from germline, CDR1 is MDHEN and CDR2 is SYDVKM. V trimming: 7 bases; J trimming: 2 bases; junction bases outside the gene matches: 8. Here the CDR3 reads CASTTMQGAGANVLTF. The CDR3 nucleotides read TGTGCCAGCACCACAATGCAGGGGGCTGGGGCCAACGTCCTGACTTTC.

The chain joins TRBV6-1 to TRBJ2-3; TRBD2 agrees at 8 bases. CDR3 length equals 14 residues. Germline values: CDR1 MNHNS, CDR2 SASEGT. Trimming took 5 bases from V and 4 from J; bases not matched to a gene: 5. The CDR3 coding sequence is TGTGCCAGCAGTCTGGGACTAGGCTCAGATACGCAGTATTTT. Amino acid sequence: CASSLGLGSDTQYF.